Sequencing of this T cell receptor (beta chain) was carried out in a study of blood T cells in healthy people across ages. Study-level background: Per every two T cells, about one barcoded beta molecule was captured by template switching.

Every participating donor contributed approximately 10 milliliters of peripheral blood through a draw. Alongside a J-beta primer mix, a sample-barcoded 5' primer served in a second PCR lasting about 7 to 12 cycles. One entry per CDR3 protein, called by TCRdb with MiXCR from the 5' RACE reads. The sample holds roughly 700,000 distinct CDR3 sequences, around a quarter seen once. Germline V gene lookup returns CDR1 SQVTM and CDR2 ANQGSEA. The CDR3 runs 13 residues. V shed 4 bases and J shed 1 base, with 10 bases lying between them. Study-wide points: From one million sequenced T cells, diversity estimates were lower bounds.

This clonotype showed up just a few times. The antigen is not known. The same sample was also used in a study of T cells of mothers and their children. That publication notes: Sequencing returned over 8 million TCR beta CDR3 reads per mother and several million per child.

V is TRBV29-1 and J is TRBJ2-5; no clear D gene. The clonotype originates from a boy aged 5-17 years in good health. The sequenced sample consisted of blood. In DNA, the CDR3 is TGCAGCGTTGGGGTATTTTCCCAAGAGACCCAGTACTTC. Translated: CSVGVFSQETQYF.